A selection of T cell receptor beta chains follows, all from one sample in a study of OX40 agonist ivuxolimab in advanced cancers. The repertoire was sequenced with immunoSEQ multiplex PCR; TCRdb's copy has only in-frame clones and lacks some. Of about 75,000 clones detected, approximately 86% appear once; the ten largest clones hold approximately 8.4%. The starting material was CD4+ or CD8+ T cells sorted from blood, obtained in a trial of the OX40 agonist ivuxolimab. These receptors were obtained from an adult with an advanced solid tumor such as melanoma, head and neck, liver or kidney cancer. CDR3s include the opening cysteine and the closing phenylalanine or tryptophan. D genes are given only for firm matches. A clone size is listed for some rows: how often the clone was seen (once, few, many), or a class if it is expanded.

j_call: TRBJ2-4
d_call: TRBD1
clone_size: NA
v_call: TRBV7-2
cdr3_nt: TGTGCCAGCAGCTTAGTGGGGGCAGGGGGTAAAGACATTCAGTACTTC
cdr3_aa: CASSLVGAGGKDIQYF

j_call: TRBJ2-2
d_call: NA
clone_size: NA
v_call: TRBV2
cdr3_nt: TGTGCCAGCATCGGTAGCGGTTACACCGGGGAGCTGTTTTTT
cdr3_aa: CASIGSGYTGELFF

j_call: TRBJ1-2
d_call: TRBD1
clone_size: NA
v_call: TRBV18
cdr3_nt: TGTGCCAGCTCACTAGGCACAGGGGGCGGCTACACCTTC
cdr3_aa: CASSLGTGGGYTF

j_call: TRBJ2-2
d_call: NA
clone_size: few
v_call: TRBV4-2
cdr3_nt: TGTGCCAGCAGCCAAGAGGCGGGGTTGAGCACCGGGGAGCTGTTTTTT
cdr3_aa: CASSQEAGLSTGELFF

j_call: TRBJ2-2
d_call: NA
clone_size: NA
v_call: TRBV15
cdr3_nt: TGTGCCACCAGCAGAGGGGCAGCGGAGACGAGCACCGGGGAGCTGTTTTTT
cdr3_aa: CATSRGAAETSTGELFF

j_call: TRBJ2-1
d_call: TRBD2
clone_size: NA
v_call: TRBV2
cdr3_nt: TGTGCCAGCAGTCCCTTATGGGGACTAGCGGGAGTGGAGCAGTTCTTC
cdr3_aa: CASSPLWGLAGVEQFF

j_call: TRBJ2-2
d_call: TRBD2
clone_size: NA
v_call: TRBV2
cdr3_nt: TGTGCCAGCAGCTCTAGCGGGAGGGATACCGGGGAGCTGTTTTTT
cdr3_aa: CASSSSGRDTGELFF

j_call: TRBJ2-5
d_call: NA
clone_size: NA
v_call: TRBV2
cdr3_nt: TGTGCCAGCAGGGACGACAAAGAGACCCAGTACTTC
cdr3_aa: CASRDDKETQYF

j_call: TRBJ2-5
d_call: TRBD2
clone_size: NA
v_call: TRBV7-8
cdr3_nt: TGTGCCAGCATGGCTAGCGGGTTCGCCCGGGGGGAGACCCAGTACTTC
cdr3_aa: CASMASGFARGETQYF

j_call: TRBJ2-2
d_call: TRBD2
clone_size: NA
v_call: TRBV5-1
cdr3_nt: TGCGCCAGCAGCTTGCCTAGCGGGAGCACCGGGGAGCTGTTTTTT
cdr3_aa: CASSLPSGSTGELFF

j_call: TRBJ2-5
d_call: TRBD1
clone_size: NA
v_call: TRBV4-1
cdr3_nt: TGCGCCAGCAGCCTCGGACAGGGGAGGGGAGAGACCCAGTACTTC
cdr3_aa: CASSLGQGRGETQYF

j_call: TRBJ1-2
d_call: NA
clone_size: NA
v_call: TRBV6-5
cdr3_nt: TGTGCCAGCAGTGAAGCGCCCCAGAGGGTCTGCACCTTC
cdr3_aa: CASSEAPQRVCTF

j_call: TRBJ2-6
d_call: TRBD2
clone_size: once
v_call: TRBV10-2
cdr3_nt: TGCGCCAGCAGTGGGAGCGGGGGGCTGACTGGGGCCAACGTCCTGACTTTC
cdr3_aa: CASSGSGGLTGANVLTF

j_call: TRBJ2-2
d_call: NA
clone_size: NA
v_call: TRBV11-1
cdr3_nt: TGTGCCAGCAGCTTAGTGGGGTCCAGCCACACCGGGGAGCTGTTTTTT
cdr3_aa: CASSLVGSSHTGELFF

j_call: TRBJ2-3
d_call: TRBD2
clone_size: NA
v_call: TRBV5-1
cdr3_nt: TGCGCCAGCAGGACTAGCGCCACAGATACGCAGTATTTT
cdr3_aa: CASRTSATDTQYF

j_call: TRBJ2-7
d_call: TRBD1
clone_size: NA
v_call: TRBV5-1
cdr3_nt: TGCGCCAGCAGATCACTGGACAGGCTCATGTACGAGCAGTACTTC
cdr3_aa: CASRSLDRLMYEQYF

j_call: TRBJ2-2
d_call: NA
clone_size: NA
v_call: TRBV2
cdr3_nt: TGTGCCAGCAGACCCCCACTTGGGACCGGCTCCGGGGAGCTGTTTTTT
cdr3_aa: CASRPPLGTGSGELFF

j_call: TRBJ2-3
d_call: TRBD2
clone_size: NA
v_call: TRBV4-1
cdr3_nt: TGCGCCAGCAGCCAAGAAGGCGGTAGCGGGAGGGTAGTCATAGATACGCAGTATTTT
cdr3_aa: CASSQEGGSGRVVIDTQYF

j_call: TRBJ1-4
d_call: NA
clone_size: NA
v_call: TRBV6-5
cdr3_nt: TGTGCCAGCAGTTACAATCAGGGGTCTAATGAAAAACTGTTTTTT
cdr3_aa: CASSYNQGSNEKLFF

j_call: TRBJ1-3
d_call: NA
clone_size: NA
v_call: TRBV5-4
cdr3_nt: TGTGCCAGCAGCTCAGGACTGCGTGGAAACACCATATATTTT
cdr3_aa: CASSSGLRGNTIYF

j_call: TRBJ2-2
d_call: NA
clone_size: NA
v_call: TRBV11-2
cdr3_nt: TGTGCCAGCAGCTTAGTAATTGGCGGGGAGCTGTTTTTT
cdr3_aa: CASSLVIGGELFF

j_call: TRBJ1-6
d_call: NA
clone_size: NA
v_call: TRBV10-2
cdr3_nt: TGCGCCATCAAACAGGGAAAGAATTCACCCCTCCACTTT
cdr3_aa: CAIKQGKNSPLHF

j_call: TRBJ2-3
d_call: TRBD2
clone_size: NA
v_call: TRBV30
cdr3_nt: TGTGCCTACGGGGGGGGAGATACGCAGTATTTT
cdr3_aa: CAYGGGDTQYF

j_call: TRBJ2-2
d_call: NA
clone_size: NA
v_call: TRBV7-2
cdr3_nt: TGTGCCAGCAGCTTTTCCAGGGGCGCCGGGGAGCTGTTTTTT
cdr3_aa: CASSFSRGAGELFF

j_call: TRBJ2-7
d_call: NA
clone_size: NA
v_call: TRBV7-2
cdr3_nt: TGTGCCAGCAGCTTAGGGGCAGGGGTGGGCGAGCAGTACTTC
cdr3_aa: CASSLGAGVGEQYF

j_call: TRBJ2-7
d_call: TRBD2
clone_size: NA
v_call: TRBV11-2
cdr3_nt: TGTGCCAGCAGCTTCCCAGGCGGGAGCTCCGAGCAGTACTTC
cdr3_aa: CASSFPGGSSEQYF

j_call: TRBJ1-2
d_call: NA
clone_size: NA
v_call: TRBV29-1
cdr3_nt: TGCAGCGTTGAGGGAGAGGATGGCTACACCTTC
cdr3_aa: CSVEGEDGYTF

j_call: TRBJ2-7
d_call: NA
clone_size: NA
v_call: TRBV2
cdr3_nt: TGTGCCAGCCATAACCGGGCCGCCTACGAGCAGTACTTC
cdr3_aa: CASHNRAAYEQYF

j_call: TRBJ2-1
d_call: NA
clone_size: few
v_call: TRBV7-2
cdr3_nt: TGTGCCAGCAGTTCCGACCAGAGCTCCTACAATGAGCAGTTCTTC
cdr3_aa: CASSSDQSSYNEQFF

j_call: TRBJ2-6
d_call: NA
clone_size: NA
v_call: TRBV28
cdr3_nt: TGTGCCAGCAGTTTTAGTCTATCACGAACGGGTGGGGCCAACGTCCTGACTTTC
cdr3_aa: CASSFSLSRTGGANVLTF

j_call: TRBJ2-1
d_call: NA
clone_size: NA
v_call: TRBV7-3
cdr3_nt: TGTGCCAGCAGCTCCACGGACTCCCCCTACAATGAGCAGTTCTTC
cdr3_aa: CASSSTDSPYNEQFF

j_call: TRBJ2-3
d_call: NA
clone_size: NA
v_call: TRBV19
cdr3_nt: TGTGCCAGTAGTATAGTATCCGGTCAGGGGCAAGATACGCAGTATTTT
cdr3_aa: CASSIVSGQGQDTQYF

j_call: TRBJ2-2
d_call: TRBD2
clone_size: NA
v_call: TRBV5-1
cdr3_nt: TGCGCCAGCAGCCCCGGGACTAGCGGGAGCCGGGAGCTGTTTTTT
cdr3_aa: CASSPGTSGSRELFF

j_call: TRBJ2-5
d_call: NA
clone_size: NA
v_call: TRBV5-5
cdr3_nt: TGTGCCAGCAGCGCCATAGGAATTAAAGAGACCCAGTACTTC
cdr3_aa: CASSAIGIKETQYF

j_call: TRBJ2-6
d_call: TRBD1
clone_size: NA
v_call: TRBV18
cdr3_nt: TGTGCCAGCTCCCGAGACAGGGGTCCATTCTCTGGGGCCAACGTCCTGACTTTC
cdr3_aa: CASSRDRGPFSGANVLTF